Sequencing of this T cell receptor beta chain was carried out in a study of cytomegalovirus exposure and HLA in healthy donors. The PCR had 60 Vbeta and 13 Jbeta primers. TCRdb keeps only in-frame clones here, not all; method: immunoSEQ multiplex PCR. The sample has some 97,000 clones; approximately 68% are singletons. As regards this clone: Its specificity is not known.

CDR3 size: 16 residues. V lost 0 bases, J lost 4 bases, and 2 bases stayed unmatched. Germline V gene lookup returns CDR1 KGHSH and CDR2 LQKENI. General study points: Common viral pathogens seemed, in a later analysis, to connect with several of the most significant clusters.

The sequence was obtained from a woman younger than 30 in good health and CMV-seropositive. The chain links TRBV18 to TRBJ2-2; 10 nucleotides match TRBD2. The sample was PBMCs. The DNA of the CDR3 is TGTGCCAGCTCACCACCGGTAGCGGGAGGCACCGGGGAGCTGTTTTTT. Protein sequence: CASSPPVAGGTGELFF.